The rows below give T cell receptor beta chains drawn from one sample of a study of shared clonotypes between healthy human individuals. The assay was immunoSEQ multiplex PCR, and TCRdb's table has in-frame clones only and misses some. This repertoire shows over 75,000 clones, approximately 75% found once; its top ten account for roughly 50%. Sequencing used memory CD8+ T cells sorted from blood. The source is a young man in good health. Each CDR3 is given with its conserved first and last residue. The D gene is left open where the match is weak. Clone size appears in some rows only: once, few, many, or a class for an expanded clone.

NA	TRBV7-3	NA	TRBJ1-5	TGTGCCAGCAGCTTACCCGGGCAGCCCCAGCATTTT	CASSLPGQPQHF
NA	TRBV6-1	TRBD2	TRBJ2-7	TGTGCCAGCAGTGAGGAGTCGGGAGGTTCGTACGAGCAGTACTTC	CASSEESGGSYEQYF
NA	TRBV5-6	NA	TRBJ1-2	TGTGCCAGCAGCTTGGTGGACAGTGCCTATGGCTACACCTTC	CASSLVDSAYGYTF
NA	TRBV18	TRBD1	TRBJ1-2	TGTGCCAGCTCTTACAGGGGCGACTATGGCTACACCTTC	CASSYRGDYGYTF
NA	TRBV4-1	TRBD2	TRBJ2-7	TGCGCCAGCAGCCAAGATGTGGGAGGGCCGAGGGAGCAGTACTTC	CASSQDVGGPREQYF
NA	TRBV25-1	TRBD2	TRBJ2-7	TGTGCCAGCAGTCCCTCGGCTAGCGGGAGTACCTACGAGCAGTACTTC	CASSPSASGSTYEQYF
few	TRBV29-1	TRBD2	TRBJ2-1	TGCAGCGTCGAAGGACTAGCGGGAGAAAATGAGCAGTTCTTC	CSVEGLAGENEQFF
NA	TRBV6-5	TRBD2	TRBJ2-7	TGTGCCAGCAGTCAGATAGCGGGAGGGCCGGGGGAGCAGTACTTC	CASSQIAGGPGEQYF
medium-sized	TRBV6-4	NA	TRBJ2-2	TGTGCCAGCAGTGACATGGGGACCGGGGAGCTGTTTTTT	CASSDMGTGELFF
NA	TRBV7-9	NA	TRBJ2-7	TGTGCCAGCAGCTTTACACACGAGCAGTACTTC	CASSFTHEQYF
NA	TRBV28	NA	TRBJ1-5	TGTGCCAGCAGTTTTCTCGAGTCGCGACAGCCCCAGCATTTT	CASSFLESRQPQHF
NA	TRBV27	TRBD1	TRBJ1-6	TGTGCCAGCAGTTTAACGACAGGGCTGGAACGGCCCCTCCACTTT	CASSLTTGLERPLHF
NA	TRBV10-3	NA	TRBJ1-3	TGTGCCATCAGTGGGAAGGGAGCCGGAAACACCATATATTTT	CAISGKGAGNTIYF
NA	TRBV18	NA	TRBJ2-1	TGTGCCAGCTCACCTTCGAACTCGGCAAGGCTCGATGAGCAGTTCTTC	CASSPSNSARLDEQFF
few	TRBV7-8	TRBD1	TRBJ2-7	TGTGCCAGTCAGCCTCAGGGGGCCAGCTCCTACGAGCAGTACTTC	CASQPQGASSYEQYF
once	TRBV7-6	TRBD2	TRBJ2-3	TGTGCCAGCAGTTTACTCCCAATAGTAGCGGGAGCAGATACGCAGTATTTT	CASSLLPIVAGADTQYF
NA	TRBV29-1	NA	TRBJ2-5	TGCAGCGTTGTGATCGAGACCCAGTACTTC	CSVVIETQYF